The rows below give T cell receptor beta chains drawn from one sample of a study of T cell responses to AZD1222 COVID-19 vaccine. Method: immunoSEQ multiplex PCR; TCRdb's copy keeps in-frame clones and lacks some. The sample lists fewer than 200,000 clones, 88% seen once, with roughly 25% in the top ten. Specimen: peripheral blood, collected 28 days after the second AZD1222 dose. The receptors originated from an adult who received the AZD1222 COVID-19 vaccine. Each CDR3 is given with its conserved first and last residue. Fields, in order: CDR3 protein, CDR3 DNA, D gene, V gene, clone size, J gene. D genes are given only for firm matches. Clone size, where shown, is once, few, many, or a class for clones that have expanded.

CDR3 protein: CASSAPSSGNNEQFF
CDR3 DNA: TGTGCCAGCAGCGCCCCGTCTAGCGGTAACAATGAGCAGTTCTTC
D gene: TRBD2
V gene: TRBV7-9
clone size: -
J gene: TRBJ2-1

CDR3 protein: CASSLAGTGITEAFF
CDR3 DNA: TGTGCCAGCAGTTTAGCCGGGACAGGGATAACTGAAGCTTTCTTT
D gene: TRBD1
V gene: TRBV28
clone size: -
J gene: TRBJ1-1

CDR3 protein: CALRATPALRGYTF
CDR3 DNA: TGTGCCCTGCGAGCGACGCCGGCCCTCAGAGGCTACACCTTC
D gene: -
V gene: TRBV30
clone size: -
J gene: TRBJ1-2

CDR3 protein: CASSANRGYEQYF
CDR3 DNA: TGTGCCAGCAGCGCAAATAGGGGCTACGAGCAGTACTTC
D gene: -
V gene: TRBV13
clone size: -
J gene: TRBJ2-7

CDR3 protein: CASRGGASMNTEAFF
CDR3 DNA: TGTGCATCGAGGGGGGGTGCGTCCATGAACACTGAAGCTTTCTTT
D gene: -
V gene: TRBV19
clone size: -
J gene: TRBJ1-1

CDR3 protein: CASSPPSTELYGYTF
CDR3 DNA: TGTGCCAGCAGCCCTCCCTCGACAGAATTATATGGCTACACCTTC
D gene: -
V gene: TRBV5-4
clone size: -
J gene: TRBJ1-2

CDR3 protein: CASSQDPEGSSYEQYF
CDR3 DNA: TGCGCCAGCAGCCAAGATCCCGAGGGTAGCTCCTACGAGCAGTACTTC
D gene: -
V gene: TRBV4-3
clone size: -
J gene: TRBJ2-7

CDR3 protein: CAWSRQLNQPQHF
CDR3 DNA: TGTGCCTGGAGCCGACAGTTGAATCAGCCCCAGCATTTT
D gene: -
V gene: TRBV30
clone size: -
J gene: TRBJ1-5

CDR3 protein: CASSLRQGTTEAFF
CDR3 DNA: TGCGCCAGCAGCTTGAGACAGGGGACGACTGAAGCTTTCTTT
D gene: TRBD1
V gene: TRBV5-1
clone size: -
J gene: TRBJ1-1

CDR3 protein: CASTERGQSYEQYF
CDR3 DNA: TGTGCCAGTACCGAAAGGGGACAGTCTTACGAGCAGTACTTC
D gene: TRBD1
V gene: TRBV19
clone size: -
J gene: TRBJ2-7

CDR3 protein: CASSYGPGLAAYEQYF
CDR3 DNA: TGTGCCAGCAGTTATGGACCGGGACTAGCGGCCTACGAGCAGTACTTC
D gene: TRBD2
V gene: TRBV6-5
clone size: -
J gene: TRBJ2-7

CDR3 protein: CASSGQTSGPSSYNEQFF
CDR3 DNA: TGTGCCAGCAGTGGACAGACTAGCGGGCCAAGCTCCTACAATGAGCAGTTCTTC
D gene: TRBD2
V gene: TRBV6-2/TRBV6-3
clone size: once
J gene: TRBJ2-1

CDR3 protein: CASSLYGTQYF
CDR3 DNA: TGTGCCAGCAGTTTATATGGGACCCAGTACTTC
D gene: -
V gene: TRBV27
clone size: -
J gene: TRBJ2-5

CDR3 protein: CASSSGQGFPYEQYF
CDR3 DNA: TGCGCCAGCTCCTCCGGACAGGGGTTTCCCTACGAGCAGTACTTC
D gene: TRBD1
V gene: TRBV10-1
clone size: once
J gene: TRBJ2-7

CDR3 protein: CSARDRDTQYF
CDR3 DNA: TGCAGTGCTAGAGATAGAGATACGCAGTATTTT
D gene: -
V gene: TRBV20-1
clone size: -
J gene: TRBJ2-3

CDR3 protein: CASQTWTGGTYEQYF
CDR3 DNA: TGTGCCAGCCAAACGTGGACAGGGGGGACCTACGAGCAGTACTTC
D gene: TRBD1
V gene: TRBV27
clone size: -
J gene: TRBJ2-7

CDR3 protein: CASPGEGIRGETNEKLFF
CDR3 DNA: TGTGCCAGCCCCGGTGAGGGTATAAGGGGTGAAACTAATGAAAAACTGTTTTTT
D gene: -
V gene: TRBV28
clone size: -
J gene: TRBJ1-4

CDR3 protein: CASSSGLTYEQYF
CDR3 DNA: TGTGCCAGCAGTTCTGGACTCACCTACGAGCAGTACTTC
D gene: -
V gene: TRBV2
clone size: -
J gene: TRBJ2-7

CDR3 protein: CASSFGLAGPNEQFF
CDR3 DNA: TGCGCCAGCAGCTTCGGGCTAGCGGGACCGAATGAGCAGTTCTTC
D gene: TRBD2
V gene: TRBV5-1
clone size: -
J gene: TRBJ2-1

CDR3 protein: CASSRAGTDSYEQYF
CDR3 DNA: TGTGCCAGCAGCCGGGCGGGAACCGACTCCTACGAGCAGTACTTC
D gene: -
V gene: TRBV28
clone size: few
J gene: TRBJ2-7

CDR3 protein: CASSALGATMYEQYF
CDR3 DNA: TGTGCCAGCAGCGCCCTCGGGGCCACTATGTACGAGCAGTACTTC
D gene: -
V gene: TRBV5-4
clone size: -
J gene: TRBJ2-7

CDR3 protein: CASSFVSISGNTIYF
CDR3 DNA: TGTGCCAGCAGTTTTGTCAGTATCTCTGGAAACACCATATATTTT
D gene: -
V gene: TRBV6-4
clone size: -
J gene: TRBJ1-3

CDR3 protein: CASSGQGVLEETQYF
CDR3 DNA: TGTGCCAGTAGCGGACAGGGGGTCTTGGAAGAGACCCAGTACTTC
D gene: TRBD1
V gene: TRBV19
clone size: -
J gene: TRBJ2-5

CDR3 protein: CASSKGTGAYEQYF
CDR3 DNA: TGTGCCAGCAGTAAGGGGACAGGGGCCTACGAGCAGTACTTC
D gene: TRBD1
V gene: TRBV2
clone size: -
J gene: TRBJ2-7

CDR3 protein: CASRGTPPEAFF
CDR3 DNA: TGTGCCAGCAGGGGGACACCCCCTGAAGCTTTCTTT
D gene: -
V gene: TRBV28
clone size: -
J gene: TRBJ1-1

CDR3 protein: CASSVGREFSTDTQYF
CDR3 DNA: TGTGCCAGCAGCGTGGGGCGGGAGTTCTCCACAGATACGCAGTATTTT
D gene: TRBD2
V gene: TRBV5-4
clone size: once
J gene: TRBJ2-3

CDR3 protein: CASTMTGSEAFF
CDR3 DNA: TGTGCCAGCACTATGACAGGGTCTGAAGCTTTCTTT
D gene: TRBD1
V gene: TRBV25-1
clone size: -
J gene: TRBJ1-1

CDR3 protein: CASSVEGGGETQYF
CDR3 DNA: TGTGCCAGCAGCGTAGAAGGGGGCGGAGAGACCCAGTACTTC
D gene: TRBD1
V gene: TRBV9
clone size: -
J gene: TRBJ2-5

CDR3 protein: CASSLDTHNSPLHF
CDR3 DNA: TGTGCCAGCAGTTTAGACACCCATAATTCACCCCTCCACTTT
D gene: -
V gene: TRBV28
clone size: once
J gene: TRBJ1-6

CDR3 protein: CASTPPRVYTF
CDR3 DNA: TGTGCCAGCACCCCACCAAGAGTCTACACCTTC
D gene: -
V gene: TRBV7-2
clone size: -
J gene: TRBJ1-2

CDR3 protein: CASSLTTEDQETQYF
CDR3 DNA: TGTGCTAGCAGCTTAACGACGGAAGACCAAGAGACCCAGTACTTC
D gene: -
V gene: TRBV7-7
clone size: -
J gene: TRBJ2-5

CDR3 protein: CASSLAGIDKNIQYF
CDR3 DNA: TGTGCCAGCAGTTTAGCGGGGATCGACAAAAACATTCAGTACTTC
D gene: -
V gene: TRBV27
clone size: -
J gene: TRBJ2-4

CDR3 protein: CSVEGRNYEQYF
CDR3 DNA: TGCAGCGTTGAAGGCAGAAACTACGAGCAGTACTTC
D gene: -
V gene: TRBV29-1
clone size: -
J gene: TRBJ2-7

CDR3 protein: CASNMRDSVVETQYF
CDR3 DNA: TGTGCCAGCAACATGAGGGACTCCGTGGTAGAGACCCAGTACTTC
D gene: -
V gene: TRBV13
clone size: -
J gene: TRBJ2-5

CDR3 protein: CASSVVEAGPGGELFF
CDR3 DNA: TGTGCCAGCAGCGTAGTCGAAGCGGGCCCCGGCGGGGAGCTGTTTTTT
D gene: -
V gene: TRBV9
clone size: -
J gene: TRBJ2-2

CDR3 protein: CASSFGRDTYNEQFF
CDR3 DNA: TGTGCCAGCAGCTTTGGCAGGGATACCTACAATGAGCAGTTCTTC
D gene: -
V gene: TRBV7-3
clone size: -
J gene: TRBJ2-1

CDR3 protein: CASSSGTSEGPQHF
CDR3 DNA: TGCGCCAGCAGCTCTGGAACTAGTGAGGGGCCCCAGCATTTT
D gene: -
V gene: TRBV5-1
clone size: -
J gene: TRBJ1-5

CDR3 protein: CAWSREFEAFF
CDR3 DNA: TGTGCCTGGAGTCGGGAGTTTGAAGCTTTCTTT
D gene: -
V gene: TRBV30
clone size: -
J gene: TRBJ1-1

CDR3 protein: CASSLDPPGEQFF
CDR3 DNA: TGTGCCAGCAGCTTGGATCCTCCCGGTGAGCAGTTCTTC
D gene: -
V gene: TRBV5-5
clone size: few
J gene: TRBJ2-1

CDR3 protein: CASSPGRPGGLGSGANVLTF
CDR3 DNA: TGTGCCAGCAGCCCAGGGAGGCCCGGGGGACTAGGCTCTGGGGCCAACGTCCTGACTTTC
D gene: TRBD2
V gene: TRBV4-2
clone size: -
J gene: TRBJ2-6

CDR3 protein: CASRLGEVVDTQYF
CDR3 DNA: TGTGCCAGCAGGTTGGGGGAGGTAGTAGATACGCAGTATTTT
D gene: -
V gene: TRBV7-9
clone size: -
J gene: TRBJ2-3

CDR3 protein: CSVGTPGLFSDEQFF
CDR3 DNA: TGCAGCGTTGGAACCCCAGGCCTATTCAGCGATGAGCAGTTCTTC
D gene: -
V gene: TRBV29-1
clone size: few
J gene: TRBJ2-1

CDR3 protein: CASRIQGATEAFF
CDR3 DNA: TGTGCCAGCAGAATACAGGGGGCGACTGAAGCTTTCTTT
D gene: TRBD1
V gene: TRBV7-2
clone size: -
J gene: TRBJ1-1

CDR3 protein: CASSTRVGYTF
CDR3 DNA: TGTGCCAGCAGTACGCGTGTTGGCTACACCTTC
D gene: -
V gene: TRBV6-5
clone size: -
J gene: TRBJ1-2

CDR3 protein: CASSYDSDRSKGTQYF
CDR3 DNA: TGTGCCAGCAGTTACGACTCGGACCGAAGCAAAGGGACCCAGTACTTC
D gene: -
V gene: TRBV6-5
clone size: -
J gene: TRBJ2-5

CDR3 protein: CASSSIEAGEAFF
CDR3 DNA: TGCGCCAGCAGCTCGATAGAGGCAGGGGAAGCTTTCTTT
D gene: -
V gene: TRBV5-1
clone size: -
J gene: TRBJ1-1

CDR3 protein: CSASSPGGTEAFF
CDR3 DNA: TGCAGTGCTAGTTCGCCAGGGGGTACTGAAGCTTTCTTT
D gene: TRBD1
V gene: TRBV20-1
clone size: once
J gene: TRBJ1-1

CDR3 protein: CASSTRTGQGYGYTF
CDR3 DNA: TGTGCCAGCAGCACAAGAACGGGACAGGGGTATGGCTACACCTTC
D gene: TRBD1
V gene: TRBV27
clone size: -
J gene: TRBJ1-2

CDR3 protein: CASGWVRYTEAFF
CDR3 DNA: TGTGCTAGTGGTTGGGTTCGGTACACTGAAGCTTTCTTT
D gene: -
V gene: TRBV12-5
clone size: -
J gene: TRBJ1-1

CDR3 protein: CASSRTRGSNYGYTF
CDR3 DNA: TGTGCCAGCAGCAGGACTCGTGGGAGCAACTATGGCTACACCTTC
D gene: -
V gene: TRBV5-8
clone size: -
J gene: TRBJ1-2

CDR3 protein: CASSVGASGAQETQYF
CDR3 DNA: TGTGCCAGCAGCGTAGGGGCTAGCGGTGCCCAAGAGACCCAGTACTTC
D gene: TRBD2
V gene: TRBV9
clone size: -
J gene: TRBJ2-5

CDR3 protein: CASRPLAGGLYEQYF
CDR3 DNA: TGTGCCAGCAGGCCCCTAGCGGGAGGGCTCTACGAGCAGTACTTC
D gene: TRBD2
V gene: TRBV6-5
clone size: few
J gene: TRBJ2-7

CDR3 protein: CASRFRGSYEQYF
CDR3 DNA: TGTGCCAGCAGGTTCAGGGGATCCTACGAGCAGTACTTC
D gene: -
V gene: TRBV2
clone size: -
J gene: TRBJ2-7